The clone carrying this T cell receptor (beta chain) occurred many times. Its antigen remains unidentified. The CDR3 extends over 13 amino acids. CDR1 and CDR2 from the germline V gene are SEHNR and FQNEAQ (reference sequence). V was clipped by 1 base and J by 4 bases, with 5 bases between them. This sample is part of a study of regulatory T cells in long-lasting Graves disease. Study results and limitations: Gene preferences differed: TRBV28, TRBJ1-2, TRBJ2-5 in persistent cases.

Time point given: newly diagnosed GD, antithyroid drugs for less than 3 months. The authors made the TCR library using RNA they extracted from PBMCs. To make TCR beta libraries, researchers used iRepertoire HTBI primers and Arm-PCR of CDR3 regions. TCRdb itself ran the multiplex PCR reads through MiXCR, one entry per CDR3 protein. In the table there are about 450,000 distinct CDR3 sequences, approximately 16% of which are singletons. Separately, the same data were catalogued under a study of T cells in Graves' hyperthyroidism and ophthalmopathy. That paper states: Patients having uncontrolled infection, another autoimmune disease, pregnancy or lactation were not included.

This clonotype was sampled from a woman between 25 and 40 years old with Graves disease. The V and J genes are TRBV7-9 and TRBJ2-1; D ambiguous. The source was peripheral blood mononuclear cells (PBMCs), collected at new diagnosis, from a patient treated with antithyroid drugs. The CDR3 sequence is CASSLVRYNEQFF. CDR3 DNA sequence: TGTGCCAGCAGCTTAGTCCGGTACAATGAGCAGTTCTTC.